This TCR beta chain was retrieved from a study of cytomegalovirus exposure and HLA in healthy donors (TCRdb year 2017). In the study overall: According to an earlier analysis of 550 to 700 of the donors, about 179 million T cells yielded over 90 million unique TCR beta sequences and approximately 300 Gb of sequence data. Roughly 300 gigabases of sequencing data and around 85 million unique TCR sequences made up an early release that covered fewer than 650 HLA-typed donors. Among the roughly 390 genotyped donors, around 79% belonged to the genetic ancestry cluster associated with self-reported Caucasian donors. The study aimed to test whether signatures of past pathogen exposure could be identified by cataloging public T cell receptors. Using immunosequencing, the study profiled T cell repertoires from about 620 subjects and related those repertoires to cytomegalovirus serostatus. Along with the approximately 620-subject first cohort, a separate validation cohort of over a hundred different subjects was used. High-throughput TCR immunosequencing, statistical association of individual TCRs with disease status, and machine learning were combined to predict cytomegalovirus infection status. A later analysis re-examined previously published TCR beta repertoires from roughly 720 donors and added high-resolution HLA genotyping to investigate patterns of TCR occurrence. In the later analysis, no new phenotypic data were used to find candidate immune exposures; instead, reliance was placed on TCR beta sequences and their occurrence across donors. In an earlier analysis of 500 to 650 of the donors, high-throughput TCR beta sequencing was used to judge whether each TCR beta V gene segment behaved as functional or pseudogenic. Donor age, sex, ethnicity and CMV serostatus were compiled alongside the repertoire data. In a later genetic analysis, genome-wide SNP genotypes for about 55% of the 666 donors were used, and that subset was treated as a discovery cohort. All discovery cohort repertoires had been generated on a single sequencing platform. Class I and class II HLA loci were covered by the typing at four-digit resolution. The number of typed donors differed by locus: roughly 629-640 for A, B, C, DRB1 and DQB1; 500 to 550 for DQA1; over 600 for DPA1; and about 450 for DPB1. A handful of DR-DQ haplotypes were handled as single units for association and clustering because linkage in the cohort was strong. Among some 400 genotyped donors of the cohort, an average of approximately 250,000 unique TCR beta nucleotide sequences were sequenced per donor, roughly 20% of them non-productive. What the study reported, not specific to this receptor: The cohort was sequenced for TCR beta chains only, and without alpha or paired-chain data the features that could be detected were limited. The study gave a list of under 200 TCR beta chains associated with cytomegalovirus. According to a later analysis, most CMV-associated TCR beta chains appeared to be HLA-restricted, and the HLA associations seemed to be driven largely by CMV exposure. An association between a missense DCLRE1C variant and V-gene and J-gene trimming of TCR beta chains was found in a later genetic analysis and replicated in an independent cohort. In vitro tests confirmed that a few of the cytomegalovirus-associated TCR beta chains recognize cytomegalovirus antigens. The classifier was reported to diagnose cytomegalovirus status with high specificity and sensitivity in both the original cohort and the validation cohort. Compared with equally common non-associated chains, HLA-associated TCR beta chains in a later analysis were more clonally expanded and had lower generation probabilities. In a later genetic analysis, fewer N-insertions in productive TCRs were reported among donors in an Asian-associated ancestry cluster than the approximately 630-donor mean. Broadly in line with IMGT annotations, most TCR beta V segments showed up in productive rearrangements about 87% or about 30% of the time in an earlier analysis of a few hundred of the donors. In a later analysis, the rate of TCR association differed among HLA loci, with DRB1 alleles having the most associated TCRs and HLA-C alleles having the fewest. HLA typing was unavailable for some donors at each locus, so association tests used only the typed subset. Most TCR sequences were observed very rarely across donors, whereas some public TCRs were present in many individuals. Presence/absence analyses assumed roughly uniform sequencing depth across donors, an assumption that may not hold. Assigning TCR associations to individual alleles was difficult when HLA alleles, especially DR and DQ, strongly co-occurred. In a later analysis, several top co-occurrence clusters were reported to appear linked to parvovirus B19, influenza, CMV and Epstein-Barr virus. The earlier analysis of approximately 590 of the donors excluded 15 to 20 rarely observed V segments, including chromosome 9 orphons, because counts were too low. According to the authors, the approach could potentially be generalized to other disease states and immunological phenotypes. A cluster of highly shared sequence variants was judged likely to represent a technical artifact of the sequencing pipeline. A further reported finding was that TCR beta sequences accurately predicted the HLA-A and HLA-B alleles for most subjects in the first cohort. Correlated functional status among segregating V segments might reflect linkage disequilibrium, but an unknown experimental factor could not be ruled out. For the cohort, immune exposure information was limited to CMV serostatus. In a later analysis, about 17,000 TCR beta sequences were associated with specific HLA alleles at a false discovery rate of 0.05.

The cohort comprised hundreds of healthy bone marrow donors. At the time of sampling, all cohort members were nominally healthy, though unrecorded immune exposures were likely present. The donor was CMV seronegative and was included in the group of hundreds of seronegative cohort members. Every donor gave a peripheral blood sample, and the peripheral blood mononuclear cells from that sample were used for TCR beta sequencing. Genomic DNA was extracted from the blood cell samples with the Qiagen DNeasy Blood Extraction Kit. Libraries were prepared through the immunoSEQ multiplex PCR assay. The multiplex PCR relied on a mix of 60 forward primers for TCR Vbeta segments and 13 reverse primers for TCR Jbeta segments. The CDR3 region of rearranged TCR beta genes was amplified from genomic DNA with a multiplex PCR assay. On the Illumina HiSeq System, the amplified TCR beta libraries were sequenced as 87-base-pair reads. On the study's bioinformatics: A later analysis tallied around 82 million unique TCR beta chains across the 666 repertoires, and roughly 11 million of those chains were shared by two or more donors. Raw reads were error-corrected and collapsed into unique sequences by a nearest-neighbor algorithm in which closely related sequences were merged to remove PCR and sequencing errors. Alignment of CDR3 sequences to IMGT reference sequences was used to assign V, D and J gene segments. For a sequence to be retained, a match of at least six nucleotides was required to both a V gene segment and a J gene segment. Rearrangements were classified as productive when the CDR3 lacked stop codons and remained in frame with V and J, and all other rearrangements were classified as non-productive. Following IMGT convention, CDR3 was defined as the stretch from the second conserved V-encoded cysteine to the conserved J-encoded phenylalanine. The earlier analysis of more than 450 of the donors excluded sequences that lacked an unambiguous match to a single V gene segment. In an earlier analysis of 450 to 750 of the donors, a V segment was called functional when productive rearrangements were above 56.7%, and segregating when the standard deviation between donors exceeded 5%. A statistical classification framework was developed to diagnose cytomegalovirus status using the catalog of TCR beta chain sequences. V and J gene assignment, in a later analysis, came from comparing TCR nucleotide sequences with IMGT/GENE-DB human TR gene sequences. A later analysis assigned CDR3 sequences and most-parsimonious VDJ recombination scenarios with the TCRdist pipeline. In a later analysis, every TCR beta chain was defined by the combination of its CDR3 amino acid sequence and its V-gene family, and reads without a unique V-gene family were dropped. To address suspected cross-contamination and a sequencing artifact, a later analysis removed over 500 highly shared, low-generation-probability nucleotide sequences. In a later analysis, a clonal expansion index was calculated for each public chain from normalized within-repertoire ranks of inferred template counts. A later analysis computed generation probabilities with a VDJ recombination model fitted to out-of-frame rearrangements, and checked the results against IGoR. A later analysis scored TCR-TCR, TCR-HLA and TCR-CMV co-occurrence with hypergeometric tests, applying a repertoire-size bias correction to TCR pairs. To estimate false discovery rates, a later analysis permuted the HLA or CMV assignments 20 times. In a later analysis, co-occurring TCRs were grouped using DBSCAN, with TCRdist sequence similarity added in when clustering inside HLA-allele-positive subsets. Repertoires with fewer than 30,000 or more than 120,000 public chains, plus five repertoires with anomalous nucleotide sharing, were excluded from co-occurrence clustering. The source is immuneACCESS, and TCRdb retained only in-frame sequences with V and J called. Part of the clones is not carried over; for the studies checked, unresolved V genes explain less than half of this, and the remainder is unexplained. The V and J calls and the clone size are those of that table, but D and trimming were determined from the DNA. In this sample's table one finds about 58,000 clones. The ten largest clones take up approximately 2% of the sample.

Regarding this clone: Its antigen remains unidentified.

The TCR comes from a woman aged 18 to 35 in good health and CMV-seronegative. Sequenced input: PBMCs.

The CDR3 in this case is CSVGTGRNEKLFF. In nucleotide form, the sequence is TGCAGCGTTGGGACAGGGAGAAATGAAAAACTGTTTTTT. The receptor chain draws on TRBV29-1 and TRBJ1-4, with 8 junctional bases fitting TRBD1. The CDR3 measures 13 amino acids from cysteine to phenylalanine. Kept here is only the CDR3 DNA, which spans 39 bases and is read in frame from base 1. CDR1 is given as SQVTM and CDR2 as ANQGSEA, both from the germline V gene. V and J are trimmed by 4 bases and 5 bases, and the gene matches miss 3 bases of the junction.